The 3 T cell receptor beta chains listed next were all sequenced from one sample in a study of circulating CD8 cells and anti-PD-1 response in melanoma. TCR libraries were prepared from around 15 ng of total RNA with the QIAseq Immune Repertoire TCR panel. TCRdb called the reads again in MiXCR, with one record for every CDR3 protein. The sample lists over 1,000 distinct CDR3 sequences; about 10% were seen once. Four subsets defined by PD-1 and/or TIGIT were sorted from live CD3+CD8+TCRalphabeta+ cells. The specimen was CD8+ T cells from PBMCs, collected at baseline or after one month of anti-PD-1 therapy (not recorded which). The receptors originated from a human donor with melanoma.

Here the CDR3 DNA reads TGTGCCAGCAGCTCCTACGGACAGGGCTACGAGCAGTACTTC. As protein: CASSSYGQGYEQYF. V and J are TRBV9 and TRBJ2-7; 8 nucleotides agree with TRBD1. The CDR3 has 14 amino acids. The V segment lost 4 bases and the J segment 3 bases; nucleotides outside the gene matches: 6. Germline V lookup: CDR1 SGDLS, CDR2 YYNGEE.

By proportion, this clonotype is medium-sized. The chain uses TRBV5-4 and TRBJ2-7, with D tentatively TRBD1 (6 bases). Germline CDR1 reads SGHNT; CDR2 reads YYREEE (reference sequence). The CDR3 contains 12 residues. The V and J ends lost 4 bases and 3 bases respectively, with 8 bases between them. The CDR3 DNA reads TGTGCCAGCAGCCTAGGGGGCTACGAGCAGTACTTC. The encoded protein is CASSLGGYEQYF. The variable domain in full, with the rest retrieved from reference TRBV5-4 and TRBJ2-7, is ETGVTQSPTHLIKTRGQQVTLRCSSQSGHNTVSWYQQALGQGPQFIFQYYREEENGRGNFPPRFSGLQFPNYSSELNVNALELDDSALYLCASSLGGYEQYFGPGTRLTVT.

In nucleotides, the CDR3 is TGCAGCGGCAGGGGCACTAATGAAAAACTGTTTTTT. Its protein is CSGRGTNEKLFF. The gene calls are TRBV29-1 and TRBJ1-4; D perhaps matches TRBD1 (6 bases). V was cut by 7 bases and J by 2 bases, with 8 bases left in between. The CDR3 is made up of 12 amino acids. The germline V gene encodes CDR1 SQVTM and CDR2 ANQGSEA.